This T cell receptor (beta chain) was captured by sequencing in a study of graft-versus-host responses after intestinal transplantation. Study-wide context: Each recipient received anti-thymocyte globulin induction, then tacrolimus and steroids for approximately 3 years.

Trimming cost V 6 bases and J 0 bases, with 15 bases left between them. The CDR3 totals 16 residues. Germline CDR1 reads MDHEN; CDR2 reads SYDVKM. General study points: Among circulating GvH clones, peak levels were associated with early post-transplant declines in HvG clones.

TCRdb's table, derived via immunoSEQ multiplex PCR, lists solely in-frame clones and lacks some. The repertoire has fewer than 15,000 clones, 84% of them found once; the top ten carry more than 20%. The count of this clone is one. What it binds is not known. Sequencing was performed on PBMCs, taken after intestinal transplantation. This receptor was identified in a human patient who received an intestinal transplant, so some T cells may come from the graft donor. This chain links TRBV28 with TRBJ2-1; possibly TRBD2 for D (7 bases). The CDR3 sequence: CASRGGGRGSYNEQFF. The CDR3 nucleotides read TGTGCCAGCAGGGGGGGCGGGAGAGGCTCCTACAATGAGCAGTTCTTC. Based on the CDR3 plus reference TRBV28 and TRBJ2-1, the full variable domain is DVKVTQSSRYLVKRTGEKVFLECVQDMDHENMFWYRQDPGLGLRLIYFSYDVKMKEKGDIPEGYSVSREKKERFSLILESASTNQTSMYLCASRGGGRGSYNEQFFGPGTRLTVL.